Below, 4 T cell receptor beta chains from the same sample are listed, as sequenced in a study of T cell responses to AZD1222 COVID-19 vaccine. Sequencing was performed with immunoSEQ multiplex PCR; in TCRdb, only in-frame clones are kept and a portion is missing. The sample yields 100,000 to 150,000 clones, 75% to 90% seen once. The source was peripheral blood, collected on day 0 of MenACWY control vaccination. The receptors shown here come from an adult in good health.

The chain recombines TRBV28 with TRBJ1-2, with TRBD1 as a possible D gene (5 bases). There are 13 residues in the CDR3. V shed 1 base and J shed 5 bases, with 8 bases lying between them. Germline CDR1 is MDHEN and CDR2 is SYDVKM. The chain's CDR3 is CASSLLRGYGYTF. CDR3 DNA sequence: TGTGCCAGCAGTTTATTGAGGGGATATGGCTACACCTTC.

V is TRBV11-2 and J is TRBJ2-7; 8 bases match TRBD2. Losses at the gene ends were 1 base for V and 4 bases for J; bases not matched to a gene: 12. The CDR3 sequence is 17 residues long. Looked up from germline, CDR1 is SGHAT and CDR2 is FQNNGV. CDR3 amino acids: CASSLVAGPGPGYEQYF. In DNA, the CDR3 is TGTGCCAGCAGCTTAGTAGCGGGGCCAGGGCCGGGTTACGAGCAGTACTTC.

This clone was recorded once. In DNA, the CDR3 is TGTGCCAGCAGCTTAGGTCTTTCCCAAGAGACCCAGTACTTC. Its protein is CASSLGLSQETQYF. The rearrangement joins TRBV11-2 to TRBJ2-5; no firm D call. Germline assignment: CDR1 SGHAT and CDR2 FQNNGV. CDR3 size: 14 residues. V lost 1 base and J 1 base, leaving 7 bases between the germline ends.

The rearrangement uses TRBV6-2 or TRBV6-3 and TRBJ2-3; 12 nucleotides align to TRBD2. V lost 2 bases and J lost 5; bases outside the gene matches: 2. Germline assignment: CDR1 MNHEY and CDR2 SVGEGT. The CDR3 runs 15 residues. CDR3 DNA sequence: TGTGCCAGCAGTTACCGACTAGCGGGAGAAGATACGCAGTATTTT. Protein: CASSYRLAGEDTQYF.